This TCR beta chain is from a study of persistence of HIV-infected CD4 T cells. Broader study findings: Compared with CD3/CD28-stimulated cells, CMV- and Gag-responding cells showed lower TCRbeta richness. Within sorted populations, more oligoclonal TCRs accompanied more oligoclonal proviruses. The rare CMV-responding cells with HIV-1 proviruses were not separately TCR-sequenced.

This clone was recorded only once. Antigen unknown. Germline loops: CDR1 SGHTA, CDR2 FQGTGA. The CDR3 runs 18 residues. With 3 bases clipped from V and 0 bases from J, the junction kept 5 bases outside the gene matches. This nonspecific control used anti-CD3/anti-CD28 bead stimulation of CD4+ T cells. Sorting selected CD4+ T cells upregulating both CD40 ligand and CD69. The immunoSEQ assay was version 4, run in survey mode. Each sample used up to 1 ug genomic DNA diluted to about 10 ng/uL. Data came from immunoSEQ multiplex PCR; TCRdb stores just in-frame clones and leaves some out. Of 35,000 to 50,000 clones listed, roughly 90% are singletons.

This chain connects TRBV7-3 to TRBJ2-3, with 14 positions matching TRBD2. The sequence came from an adult man with HIV who was CMV-seropositive. Here the sequenced sample was CD4+ T cells sorted from PBMCs after approximately 19-hour stimulation, taken from a patient who received antiretroviral therapy. The CDR3 sequence is CASSLTSGGAGSTDTQYF. The CDR3 DNA is TGTGCCAGCAGCTTGACTAGCGGGGGGGCCGGTAGCACAGATACGCAGTATTTT.